This T cell receptor (beta chain) emerged from a study of shared clonotypes between healthy human individuals. Study summary: A donor's plate count was three for CD4 naive and three for CD4 memory; CD8 naive had two and CD8 memory one. Study-level points and caveats: Generation of non-shared clonotypes was less probable than generation of clonotypes shared by all four donors.

A word on this clone: The antigen is unknown.

The CDR3 covers 14 residues. With 2 bases removed from V and 1 base from J, the gap between germline ends came to 11 bases. Germline assignment: CDR1 SQVTM and CDR2 ANQGSEA. TCRdb keeps only in-frame clones here, not all; method: immunoSEQ multiplex PCR. The repertoire holds about 1 million clones, with roughly 70% as singletons. The rearrangement links TRBV29-1 to TRBJ1-1, with D possibly being TRBD1 (5 bases). This sequence was found in a man aged 18 to 35 in good health. The specimen was memory CD4+ T cells sorted from blood. Subset noted: CD45RA-negative fraction. The chain's CDR3 is CSVESFGGNTEAFF. DNA of the CDR3: TGCAGCGTTGAATCGTTTGGGGGGAACACTGAAGCTTTCTTT.